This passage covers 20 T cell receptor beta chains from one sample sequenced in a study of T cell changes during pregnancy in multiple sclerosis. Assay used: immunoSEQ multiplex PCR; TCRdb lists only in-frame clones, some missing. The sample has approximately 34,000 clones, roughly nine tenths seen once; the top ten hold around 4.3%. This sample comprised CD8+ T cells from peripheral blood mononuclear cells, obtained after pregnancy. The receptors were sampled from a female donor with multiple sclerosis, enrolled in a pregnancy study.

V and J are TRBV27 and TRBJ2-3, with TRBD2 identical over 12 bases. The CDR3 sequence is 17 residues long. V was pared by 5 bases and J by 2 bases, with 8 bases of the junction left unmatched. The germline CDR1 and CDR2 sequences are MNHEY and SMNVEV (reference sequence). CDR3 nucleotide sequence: TGTGCCAGCAGTGAACCGGGACTAGCGGGCCCCACAGATACGCAGTATTTT. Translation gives CASSEPGLAGPTDTQYF.

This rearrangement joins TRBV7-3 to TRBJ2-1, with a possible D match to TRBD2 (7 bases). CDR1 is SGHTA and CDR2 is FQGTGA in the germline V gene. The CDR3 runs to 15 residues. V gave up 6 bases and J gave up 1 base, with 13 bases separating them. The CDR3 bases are TGTGCCAGCAGTGAGGGGGGGGTATCCTACAATGAGCAGTTCTTC. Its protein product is CASSEGGVSYNEQFF.

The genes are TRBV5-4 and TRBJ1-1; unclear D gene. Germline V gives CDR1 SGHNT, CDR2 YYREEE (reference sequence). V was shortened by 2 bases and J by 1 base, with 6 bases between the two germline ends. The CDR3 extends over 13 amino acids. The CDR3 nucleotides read TGTGCCAGCAGCTTTGACACGAACACTGAAGCTTTCTTT. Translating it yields CASSFDTNTEAFF.

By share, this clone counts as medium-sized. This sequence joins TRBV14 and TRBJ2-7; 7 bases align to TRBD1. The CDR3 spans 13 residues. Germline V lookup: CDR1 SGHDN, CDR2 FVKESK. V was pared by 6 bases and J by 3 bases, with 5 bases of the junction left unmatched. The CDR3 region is CASRSGQVYEQYF. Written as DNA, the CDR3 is TGTGCCAGCAGATCTGGACAGGTCTACGAGCAGTACTTC. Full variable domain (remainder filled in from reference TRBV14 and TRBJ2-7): EAGVTQFPSHSVIEKGQTVTLRCDPISGHDNLYWYRRVMGKEIKFLLHFVKESKQDESGMPNNRFLAERTGGTYSTLKVQPAELEDSGVYFCASRSGQVYEQYFGPGTRLTVT.

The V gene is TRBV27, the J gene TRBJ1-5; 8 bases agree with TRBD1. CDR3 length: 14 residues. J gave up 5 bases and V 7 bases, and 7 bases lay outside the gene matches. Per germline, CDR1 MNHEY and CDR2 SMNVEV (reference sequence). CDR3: CASTETGGDQPQHF. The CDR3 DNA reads TGTGCCAGCACAGAAACAGGGGGGGATCAGCCCCAGCATTTT.

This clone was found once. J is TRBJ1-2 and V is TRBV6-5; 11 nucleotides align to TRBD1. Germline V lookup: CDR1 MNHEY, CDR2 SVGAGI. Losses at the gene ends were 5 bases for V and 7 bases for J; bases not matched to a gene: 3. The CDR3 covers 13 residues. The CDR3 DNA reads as TGTGCCAGCAGTGCCGGGACAGGGGGTGGCTACACCTTC. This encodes CASSAGTGGGYTF.

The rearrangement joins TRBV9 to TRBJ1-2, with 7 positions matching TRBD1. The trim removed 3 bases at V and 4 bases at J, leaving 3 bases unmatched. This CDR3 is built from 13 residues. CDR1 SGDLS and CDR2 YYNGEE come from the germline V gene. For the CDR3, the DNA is TGTGCCAGCAGCGGAGACAGGGCCTATGGCTACACCTTC. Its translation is CASSGDRAYGYTF.

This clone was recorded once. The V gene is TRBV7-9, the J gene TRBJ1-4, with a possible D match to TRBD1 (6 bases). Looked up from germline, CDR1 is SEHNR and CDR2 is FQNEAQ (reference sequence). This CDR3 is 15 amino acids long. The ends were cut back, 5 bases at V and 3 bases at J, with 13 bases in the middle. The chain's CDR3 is CASSPPGQANEKLFF. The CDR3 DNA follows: TGTGCCAGCAGCCCTCCGGGACAAGCTAATGAAAAACTGTTTTTT.

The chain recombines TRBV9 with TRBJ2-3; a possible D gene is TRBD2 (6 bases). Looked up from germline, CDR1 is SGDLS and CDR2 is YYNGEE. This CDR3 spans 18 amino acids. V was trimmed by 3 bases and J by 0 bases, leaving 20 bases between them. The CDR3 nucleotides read TGTGCCAGCAGCGGGATGGGGGGAGGATCCTCTAGCACAGATACGCAGTATTTT. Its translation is CASSGMGGGSSSTDTQYF.

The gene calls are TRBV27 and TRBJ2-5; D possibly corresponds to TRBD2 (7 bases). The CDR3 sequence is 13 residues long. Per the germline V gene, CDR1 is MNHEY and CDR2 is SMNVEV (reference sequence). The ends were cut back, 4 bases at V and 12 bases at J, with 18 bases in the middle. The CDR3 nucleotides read TGTGCCAGCAGTTCCCTAGGGGGGGCTGGGAAGTACTTC. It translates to CASSSLGGAGKYF.

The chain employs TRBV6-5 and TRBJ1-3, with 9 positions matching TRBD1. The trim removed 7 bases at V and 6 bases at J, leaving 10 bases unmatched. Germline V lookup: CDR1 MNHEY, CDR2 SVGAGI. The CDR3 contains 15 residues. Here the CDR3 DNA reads TGTGCCAGCACTTCTTGGACAGGGGTAGAAAACACCATATATTTT. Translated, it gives CASTSWTGVENTIYF.

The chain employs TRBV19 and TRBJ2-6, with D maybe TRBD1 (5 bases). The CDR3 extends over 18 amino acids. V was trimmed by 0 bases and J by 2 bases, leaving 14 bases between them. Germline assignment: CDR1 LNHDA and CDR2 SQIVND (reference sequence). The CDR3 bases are TGTGCCAGTAGTATAGATGCCAGGGTAAGCCCTGGGGCCAACGTCCTGACTTTC. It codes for CASSIDARVSPGANVLTF.

CDR3 in amino acids: CASSYSTANTEAFF. CDR3 in DNA: TGTGCCAGCAGTTACTCGACAGCTAACACTGAAGCTTTCTTT. The chain links TRBV6-5 to TRBJ1-1, with D possibly being TRBD1 (5 bases). V was shortened by 0 bases and J by 2 bases, with 7 bases between the two germline ends. Germline CDR1 and CDR2: MNHEY and SVGAGI. The CDR3 loop spans 14 amino acids.

CDR3 protein: CASSQDRDSGVYNEQFF. The CDR3 DNA sequence: TGTGCCAGCAGCCAAGATCGTGATAGCGGGGTGTACAATGAGCAGTTCTTC. V usage is TRBV5-4 and J usage is TRBJ2-1; 8 positions match TRBD2. The CDR3 length is 17 residues. The germline CDR1 and CDR2 sequences are SGHNT and YYREEE (reference sequence). J lost 4 bases, V lost 4 bases, and 13 bases had no gene match.

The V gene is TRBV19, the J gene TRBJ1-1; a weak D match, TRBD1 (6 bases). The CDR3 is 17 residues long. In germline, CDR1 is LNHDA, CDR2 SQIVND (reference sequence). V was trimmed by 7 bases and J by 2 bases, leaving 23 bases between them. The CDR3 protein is CASTHMGIRGSNTEAFF. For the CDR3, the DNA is TGTGCCAGTACCCATATGGGGATCAGGGGAAGTAACACTGAAGCTTTCTTT.

DNA for the CDR3: TGTGCCAGTAGTATGGGCAGGGGGATTGATACGCAGTATTTT. Its protein product is CASSMGRGIDTQYF. This chain links TRBV19 with TRBJ2-3, with 7 positions matching TRBD1. J gave up 6 bases and V 3 bases, and 6 bases lay outside the gene matches. This CDR3 comprises 14 residues. The germline V gene encodes CDR1 LNHDA and CDR2 SQIVND (reference sequence).

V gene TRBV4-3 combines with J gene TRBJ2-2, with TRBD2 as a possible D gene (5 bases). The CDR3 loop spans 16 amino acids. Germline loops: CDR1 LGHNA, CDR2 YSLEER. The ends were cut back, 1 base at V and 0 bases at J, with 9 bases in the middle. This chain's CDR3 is CASSQGLLANTGELFF. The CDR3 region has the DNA TGCGCCAGCAGCCAAGGCCTACTAGCGAACACCGGGGAGCTGTTTTTT.

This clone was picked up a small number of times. The CDR3 sequence is CSVGEGDGGYTF. The DNA of the CDR3 is TGCAGCGTTGGTGAGGGGGACGGGGGCTACACCTTC. V and J are TRBV29-1 and TRBJ1-2; maybe TRBD1 (6 bases). Germline V lookup: CDR1 SQVTM, CDR2 ANQGSEA. Trimming stripped 4 bases from V and 8 bases from J, with 14 bases between. The CDR3 is made up of 12 amino acids.

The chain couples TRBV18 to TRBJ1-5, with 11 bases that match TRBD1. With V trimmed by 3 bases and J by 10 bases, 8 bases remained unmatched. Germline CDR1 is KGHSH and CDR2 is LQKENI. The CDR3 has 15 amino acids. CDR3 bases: TGTGCCAGCTCACCCCCGGACAGGGGGCCATCACCCCAGCATTTT. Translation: CASSPPDRGPSPQHF. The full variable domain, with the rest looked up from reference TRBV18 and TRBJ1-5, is NAGVMQNPRHLVRRRGQEARLRCSPMKGHSHVYWYRQLPEEGLKFMVYLQKENIIDESGMPKERFSAEFPKEGPSILRIQQVVRGDSAAYFCASSPPDRGPSPQHFGDGTRLSIL.

The CDR3 DNA reads as TGTGCCAGCTCAACCCGGACAGGGAGTACAGATACGCAGTATTTT. It yields the protein CASSTRTGSTDTQYF. The V and J genes are TRBV18 and TRBJ2-3; 8 bases are a match to TRBD1. Germline loops: CDR1 KGHSH, CDR2 LQKENI. Trimming at V came to 5 bases and at J to 3 bases, leaving 7 bases not matched to a gene. The CDR3 is made up of 15 amino acids.